The following is a T cell receptor beta chain sequence with its context. Germline V CDR1 and CDR2: SNHLY, FYNNEI. The CDR3 sequence is 15 residues long. V shed 4 bases and J 4 bases; nucleotides not matched to a gene: 7. Assay: immunoSEQ multiplex PCR; the TCRdb copy retains only in-frame clones and omits some. The table records 65,000 to 90,000 clones, more than 85% of them present only once. This entry comes from a study of technical replicates of blood from a handful of donors. The chain has TRBV2 and TRBJ2-7; TRBD1 matches at 10 bases. Sequencing used T cells isolated from PBMCs. The sequence was obtained from a human donor in good health. CDR3 nucleotide sequence: TGTGCCAGCAGTGCTTCGGGGACAGGGGATTACGAGCAGTACTTC. As protein: CASSASGTGDYEQYF.